The next 8 T cell receptor beta chains were all read from a single sample in a study of beta chain features in type 1 diabetes. Notes on the study in general: In all four CD4+ subsets, TCRB CDR3 length was significantly, moderately reduced in type 1 diabetes.

No cognate antigen is known for these TCRs. The sequenced template was cDNA made from the entire isolated RNA. The repertoire was sequenced with immunoSEQ multiplex PCR; TCRdb's copy has only in-frame clones and lacks some. This table has 300,000 to 350,000 clones, approximately 10% appearing once. The sequenced sample was central memory CD4+ T cells from blood. The receptors were gathered from a young man with type 1 diabetes.

V is TRBV9 and J is TRBJ1-2; no reliable D call. Trimming took off 2 bases at V and 5 bases at J, with 10 bases between the two ends. The CDR3 extends over 13 amino acids. Germline CDR1 SGDLS, CDR2 YYNGEE. The CDR3 loop is CASSVSRGYGYTF. CDR3 nucleotide sequence: TGTGCCAGCAGCGTTTCCCGTGGGTATGGCTACACCTTC.

There are a few counts of this clone. This chain links TRBV7-2 with TRBJ1-1; no clear D gene. This CDR3 has 14 amino acids. Trimming removed 2 bases at V and 0 bases at J, with 7 bases between. CDR1 and CDR2 from the germline V gene are SGHTA and FQGNSA. CDR3 DNA sequence: TGTGCCAGCAGCTTAAGACACATGAACACTGAAGCTTTCTTT. This codes for CASSLRHMNTEAFF.

CDR3 protein: CASSPQPENGYTF. CDR3 bases: TGTGCCAGCAGCCCGCAACCGGAGAATGGCTACACCTTC. This chain links TRBV9 with TRBJ1-2; D remains unclear. Germline lookup yields CDR1 SGDLS and CDR2 YYNGEE. This CDR3 is 13 amino acids long. V lost 4 bases and J 6 bases, leaving 13 bases between the germline ends.

The chain combines TRBV10-1 with TRBJ2-4; possible D gene TRBD2, 6 bases. V lost 3 bases, J lost 5 bases, and 14 bases lay in between. The germline V gene has CDR1 WNHNN and CDR2 SYGVQD (reference sequence). This CDR3 is built from 15 residues. The CDR3, as DNA: TGCGCCAGCAGTGAATCCGGGACTGCGGAAAACATTCAGTACTTC. This gives the protein CASSESGTAENIQYF.

This clone was detected many times. Other nucleotide sequences from this sample produce the same CDR3. For the CDR3, the DNA is TGTGCCAGCAGCCTGGGGGCTAGCGGGGGTTACGAGCAGTACTTC. It encodes CASSLGASGGYEQYF. The J gene is TRBJ2-7, the V gene TRBV7-9; 10 bases fit TRBD2. The CDR3 has 15 amino acids. Germline CDR1 is SEHNR and CDR2 is FQNEAQ (reference sequence). J gave up 4 bases and V 5 bases, and 8 bases lay outside the gene matches.

The chain is built from TRBV5-6 and TRBJ2-5; D remains unclear. The CDR3 covers 16 residues. V lost 0 bases to trimming and J lost 1 base, with 13 bases between them. Looked up from germline, CDR1 is SGHDT and CDR2 is YYEEEE. The CDR3 sequence is CASSLAAYGPQETQYF. For the CDR3, the DNA is TGTGCCAGCAGCTTGGCGGCTTACGGGCCCCAAGAGACCCAGTACTTC. Based on the CDR3 plus reference TRBV5-6 and TRBJ2-5, the full variable domain is DAGVTQSPTHLIKTRGQQVTLRCSPKSGHDTVSWYQQALGQGPQFIFQYYEEEERQRGNFPDRFSGHQFPNYSSELNVNALLLGDSALYLCASSLAAYGPQETQYFGPGTRLLVL.

The J gene is TRBJ2-2, the V gene TRBV5-1; D is perhaps TRBD2 (6 bases). The V end was cut by 4 bases, the J end by 0 bases, with 13 bases between. Germline V gene sequence: CDR1 SGHRS, CDR2 YFSETQ. The CDR3 loop spans 16 amino acids. The CDR3 nucleotides are TGCGCCAGCAGCCCGACAGCGGGCGCGAACACCGGGGAGCTGTTTTTT. Translating gives CASSPTAGANTGELFF.

V is TRBV7-9 and J is TRBJ1-1; D is perhaps TRBD1 (5 bases). The V gene's germline CDR1 is SEHNR and CDR2 FQNEAQ (reference sequence). Trimming left V 4 bases short and J 4 bases short, with 13 bases between. This CDR3 region has 14 residues. The chain's CDR3 is CASSWEGIGTEAFF. The CDR3 nucleotides are TGTGCCAGCAGCTGGGAGGGGATAGGCACTGAAGCTTTCTTT.